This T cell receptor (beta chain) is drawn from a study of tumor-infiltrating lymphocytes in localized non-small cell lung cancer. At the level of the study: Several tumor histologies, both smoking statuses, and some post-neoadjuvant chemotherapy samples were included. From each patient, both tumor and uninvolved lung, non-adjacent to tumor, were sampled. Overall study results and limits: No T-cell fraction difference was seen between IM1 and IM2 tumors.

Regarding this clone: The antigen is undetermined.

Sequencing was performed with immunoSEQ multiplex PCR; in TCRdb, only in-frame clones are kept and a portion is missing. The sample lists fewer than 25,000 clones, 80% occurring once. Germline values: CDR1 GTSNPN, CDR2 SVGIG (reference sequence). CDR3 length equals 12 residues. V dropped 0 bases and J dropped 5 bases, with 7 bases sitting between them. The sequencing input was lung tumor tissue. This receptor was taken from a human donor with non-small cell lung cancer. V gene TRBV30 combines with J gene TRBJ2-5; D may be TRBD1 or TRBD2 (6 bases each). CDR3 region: CAWSVGGETQYF. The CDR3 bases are TGTGCCTGGAGTGTAGGGGGGGAGACCCAGTACTTC.